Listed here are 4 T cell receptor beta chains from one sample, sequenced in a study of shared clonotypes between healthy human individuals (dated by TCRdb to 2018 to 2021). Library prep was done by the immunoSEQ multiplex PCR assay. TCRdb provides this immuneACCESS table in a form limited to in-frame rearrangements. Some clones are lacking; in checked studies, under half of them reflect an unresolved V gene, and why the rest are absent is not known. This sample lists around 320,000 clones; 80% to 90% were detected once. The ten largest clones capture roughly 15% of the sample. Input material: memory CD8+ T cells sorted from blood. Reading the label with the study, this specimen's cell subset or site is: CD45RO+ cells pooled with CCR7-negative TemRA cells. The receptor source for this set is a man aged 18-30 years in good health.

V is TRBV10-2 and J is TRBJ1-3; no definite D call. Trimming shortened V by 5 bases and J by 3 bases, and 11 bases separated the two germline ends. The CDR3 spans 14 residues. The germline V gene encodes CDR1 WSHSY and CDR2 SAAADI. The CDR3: CASSFFLFGNTIYF. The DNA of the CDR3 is TGCGCCAGCAGTTTTTTCCTTTTTGGAAACACCATATATTTT.

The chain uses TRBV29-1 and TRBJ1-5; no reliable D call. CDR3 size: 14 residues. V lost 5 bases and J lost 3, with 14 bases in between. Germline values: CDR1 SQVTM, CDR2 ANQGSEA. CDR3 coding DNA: TGCAGCGTTAGGGAGGGTTCGACCAATCAGCCCCAGCATTTT. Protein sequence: CSVREGSTNQPQHF.

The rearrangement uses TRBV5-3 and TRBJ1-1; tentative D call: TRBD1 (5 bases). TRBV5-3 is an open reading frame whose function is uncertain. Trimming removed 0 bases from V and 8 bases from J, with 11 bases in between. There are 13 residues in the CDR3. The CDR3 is CARSLAQEEEAFF. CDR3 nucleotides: TGTGCCAGAAGCTTGGCACAGGAAGAAGAAGCTTTCTTT.

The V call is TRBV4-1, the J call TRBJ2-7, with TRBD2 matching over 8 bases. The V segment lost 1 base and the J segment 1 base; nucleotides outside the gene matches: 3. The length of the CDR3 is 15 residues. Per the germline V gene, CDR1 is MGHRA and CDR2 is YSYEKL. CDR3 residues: CASSQVAGPSYEQYF. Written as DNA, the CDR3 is TGCGCCAGCAGCCAAGTAGCGGGGCCATCCTACGAGCAGTACTTC.